The rows below give T cell receptor beta chains drawn from one sample of a study of blood T cell repertoires in COVID-19. This table comes from immunoSEQ multiplex PCR, and its TCRdb copy is limited to in-frame clones, with some not included. The sample has approximately 160,000 clones, approximately 84% seen once. The specimen was peripheral blood. The source of these receptors is a man between 18 and 35 years old with active or convalescent COVID-19. Both conserved end residues are trimmed from each CDR3. The order of the fields is J gene, V gene, CDR3 protein.

>TRBJ2-1|TRBV19
ASSTGAPRGRRQF
>TRBJ1-4|TRBV6-2/TRBV6-3
ASSYRPGQGIEKLF
>TRBJ2-2|TRBV11-1
ASTGGRVNTGELF
>TRBJ1-6|TRBV10-3
AIRSQYNSPLH
>TRBJ2-2|TRBV16
ASSQSGTGMTGELF
>TRBJ1-2|TRBV2
ASSEGTAYGYT
>TRBJ2-3|TRBV7-3
ASSASGTGAIDTQY
>TRBJ2-1|TRBV5-4
ASSATSGPNNEQF
>TRBJ2-7|TRBV5-1
ASSLVQGYEQY
>TRBJ2-5|TRBV6-5
ASSYSVTLQETQY
>TRBJ1-2|TRBV5-1
ASSTGTGLKGGYT
>TRBJ1-2|TRBV7-2
ASSSGRYYGYT
>TRBJ2-3|TRBV19
ASSGTRRTDTQY
>TRBJ2-2|TRBV5-1
ASSRDRDTGELF
>TRBJ1-6|TRBV18
ASSTPGISSYNSPLH
>TRBJ2-5|TRBV6-1
ASSERSQETQY
>TRBJ2-7|TRBV7-2
ASSLAGGEQY
>TRBJ2-7|TRBV4-2
ASSHLAGGSYEQY
>TRBJ2-7|TRBV4-3
ASSQEYRVLYEQY
>TRBJ2-7|TRBV19
ASSIGAAGVMGEQY
>TRBJ2-1|TRBV4-1
ASSPVGWPGSGVEQF
>TRBJ2-5|TRBV12-3/TRBV12-4
ASNSDRGETQY
>TRBJ1-2|TRBV9
ASNLDSSNYGYT
>TRBJ1-2|TRBV19
ASTVQFLNYGYT
>TRBJ2-7|TRBV7-2
ASSLSLGLAGESSYEQY
>TRBJ2-1|TRBV5-1
ASSLMDSGLYNEQF
>TRBJ1-2|TRBV19
ASSIDRTGYYGYT
>TRBJ2-1|TRBV29-1
SVGQGYEQF